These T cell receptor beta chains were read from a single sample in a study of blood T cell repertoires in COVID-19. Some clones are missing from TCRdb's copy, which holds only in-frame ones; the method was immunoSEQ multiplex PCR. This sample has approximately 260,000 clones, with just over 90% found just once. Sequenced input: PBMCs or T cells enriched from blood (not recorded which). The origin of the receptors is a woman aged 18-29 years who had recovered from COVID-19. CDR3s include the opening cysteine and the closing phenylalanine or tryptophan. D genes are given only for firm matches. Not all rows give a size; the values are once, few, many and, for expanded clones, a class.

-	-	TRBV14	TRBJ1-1	TGTGCCAGCAGCCCAAAACTGGGGGGGCCGAACACTGAAGCTTTCTTT	CASSPKLGGPNTEAFF
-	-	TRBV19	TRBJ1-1	TGTGCCAGTAGTACCCCTTTCGGTTCCCCAAACACTGAAGCTTTCTTT	CASSTPFGSPNTEAFF
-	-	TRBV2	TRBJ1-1	TGTGCCAGCGGCCGGGATATGAACACTGAAGCTTTCTTT	CASGRDMNTEAFF
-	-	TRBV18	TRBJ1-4	TGTGCCAGCTCACGGACAGCACCCTCAACTAATGAAAAACTGTTTTTT	CASSRTAPSTNEKLFF
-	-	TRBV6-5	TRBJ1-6	TGTGCCAGCAGGCCCTGGGGCGGGAATAATTCACCCCTCCACTTT	CASRPWGGNNSPLHF
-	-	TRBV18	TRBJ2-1	TGTGCCAGCTCACCACGGAGGGTGTACAATGAGCAGTTCTTC	CASSPRRVYNEQFF
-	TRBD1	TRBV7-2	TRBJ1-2	TGTGCCAGCAGGTCCGGGACAGGAGACTATGGCTACACCTTC	CASRSGTGDYGYTF
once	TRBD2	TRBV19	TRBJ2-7	TGTGCCAGTAGTCTTAGCGGGGGGCTATACTACGAGCAGTACTTC	CASSLSGGLYYEQYF
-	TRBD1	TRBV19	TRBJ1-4	TGTGCCAGTCAAGACAGGGGGGCTAATGAAAAACTGTTTTTT	CASQDRGANEKLFF
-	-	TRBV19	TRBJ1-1	TGTGCCAGTAGTATAGTTCCCGGGACACCAGCCGGAGCTTTCTTT	CASSIVPGTPAGAFF
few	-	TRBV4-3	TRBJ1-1	TGCGCCAGCAGCCAAGAAGGAGGGGTAAGCGCTGAAGCTTTCTTT	CASSQEGGVSAEAFF
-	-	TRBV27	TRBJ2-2	TGTGCCAGCAGTCCCACTACCGGGGAGCTGTTTTTT	CASSPTTGELFF
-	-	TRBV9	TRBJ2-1	TGTGCCAGCAGCGAGAGATGGGGAGAAAACTACAATGAGCAGTTCTTC	CASSERWGENYNEQFF
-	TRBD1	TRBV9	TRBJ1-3	TGTGCCAGCAGCGGACAGGGGGCTGCTCTTGGAAACACCATATATTTT	CASSGQGAALGNTIYF
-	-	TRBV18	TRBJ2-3	TGTGCCAGCTCTCGGGAGATAAGTGGAGATACGCAGTATTTT	CASSREISGDTQYF
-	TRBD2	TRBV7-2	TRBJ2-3	TGTGCCAGCAGCCCGCAGGGACTAGAAACGCAGTATTTT	CASSPQGLETQYF
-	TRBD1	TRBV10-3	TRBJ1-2	TGTGCCACAGGGGGATTGCGGAAGGATGGCTATGGCTACACCTTC	CATGGLRKDGYGYTF
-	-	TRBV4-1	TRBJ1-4	TGCGCCAGCAGCCAAGCTGCGGGCCGCTATAATGAAAAACTGTTTTTT	CASSQAAGRYNEKLFF
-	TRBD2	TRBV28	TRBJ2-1	TGTGCCAGCAGAATCGCCGGGACTAGCGGTCGGAATGAGCAGTTCTTC	CASRIAGTSGRNEQFF
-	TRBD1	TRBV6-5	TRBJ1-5	TGTGCCAGCAGACGGACAGGGGGCGAAAGTCAGCCCCAGCATTTT	CASRRTGGESQPQHF
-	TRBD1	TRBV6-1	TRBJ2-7	TGTGCCAGCAGTGAGGACAGGGTTACGGCCCACGAGCAGTACTTC	CASSEDRVTAHEQYF
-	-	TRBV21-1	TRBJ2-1	TGTGCCAGCAGCAAAGAGTCCCGCAGGAACTTACATGAGCAGTTCTTC	CASSKESRRNLHEQFF
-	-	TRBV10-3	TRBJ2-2	TGTGCCATCAGGGACATCCGGAACACCGGGGAGCTGTTTTTT	CAIRDIRNTGELFF
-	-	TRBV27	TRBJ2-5	TGTGCCAGCAGTCCCGCCCGGGGTCGCCAAGAGACCCAGTACTTC	CASSPARGRQETQYF
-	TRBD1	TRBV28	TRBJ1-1	TGTGCCAGCAGTTCACTGGACAGGGGGCACGAAATGAACACTGAAGCTTTCTTT	CASSSLDRGHEMNTEAFF
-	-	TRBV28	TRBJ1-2	TGTGCCAGCAGTTTAACCGGTCGCGGCTATGGCTACACCTTC	CASSLTGRGYGYTF
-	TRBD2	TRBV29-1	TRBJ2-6	TGCAGCGTTGAAGAGGCGGGCCTAGCGGTTAACTCTGGGGCCAACGTCCTGACTTTC	CSVEEAGLAVNSGANVLTF
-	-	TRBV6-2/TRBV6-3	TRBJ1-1	TGTGCCAGCAGTTTATTTAGGGGCGAGAAAGCTTTCTTT	CASSLFRGEKAFF
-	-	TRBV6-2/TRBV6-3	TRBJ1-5	TGTGCCAGCAGTTACACCCACCCTTCCTATAGCAATCAGCCCCAGCATTTT	CASSYTHPSYSNQPQHF
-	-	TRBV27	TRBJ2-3	TGTGCCAGCAGTTTATACGGCCTGGCGATGGGCGGGGATAGCACAGATACGCAGTATTTT	CASSLYGLAMGGDSTDTQYF
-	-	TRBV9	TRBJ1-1	TGTGCCAGCAGCAAACTACCACAGGGTAACACTGAAGCTTTCTTT	CASSKLPQGNTEAFF
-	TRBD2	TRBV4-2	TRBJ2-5	TGTGCCAGCAGCCAAGGACTAGCTCCCAGTGTTATGCGGGAGACCCAGTACTTC	CASSQGLAPSVMRETQYF
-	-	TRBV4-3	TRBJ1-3	TGCGCCAGCAGCCAATATTTCGGTGGAAACACCATATATTTT	CASSQYFGGNTIYF
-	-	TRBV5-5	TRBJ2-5	TGTGCCAGCAGCTTACCAGGTCAAGAGACCCAGTACTTC	CASSLPGQETQYF
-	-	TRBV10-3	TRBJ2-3	TGTGCCATCAGTGAGTCGTCATCTTCGGGCACAGATACGCAGTATTTT	CAISESSSSGTDTQYF
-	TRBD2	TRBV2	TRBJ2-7	TGTGCCAGCAGCCGGGACTACGGGTCCTCCTACGAGCAGTACTTC	CASSRDYGSSYEQYF
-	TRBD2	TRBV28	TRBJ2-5	TGTGCCAGCAGTACCGTCCGACTAGCGGGACCAGAGACCCAGTACTTC	CASSTVRLAGPETQYF
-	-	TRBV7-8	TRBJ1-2	TGTGCCAGCAGCCACCTTGGACAGCAAAACTATGGCTACACCTTC	CASSHLGQQNYGYTF
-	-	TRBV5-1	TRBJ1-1	TGCGCCAGCAGCGGATTAGGGGGGGCCAGCACTGAAGCTTTCTTT	CASSGLGGASTEAFF
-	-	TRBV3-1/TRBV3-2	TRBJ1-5	TGTGCCAGCAGCCAGGGACAACCGGATCGGCCCCAGCATTTT	CASSQGQPDRPQHF
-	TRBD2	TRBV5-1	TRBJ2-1	TGCGCCAGCAGCTTCGGGACTAGCGGGAGTAATGAGCAGTTCTTC	CASSFGTSGSNEQFF
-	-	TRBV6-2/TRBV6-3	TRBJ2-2	TGTGCCAGCAGTTACTCGAGCCGTAGCGTCACCGGGGAGCTGTTTTTT	CASSYSSRSVTGELFF
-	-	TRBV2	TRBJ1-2	TGTGCCAGCAGTGAACCGTATGGCTACACCTTC	CASSEPYGYTF
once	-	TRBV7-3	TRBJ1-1	TGTGCCAGCAGCTTAAGGCGGGGGACTGAAGCTTTCTTT	CASSLRRGTEAFF
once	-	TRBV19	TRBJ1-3	TGTGCCAGTAGTATTCCGGTTACTGGAAACACCATATATTTT	CASSIPVTGNTIYF
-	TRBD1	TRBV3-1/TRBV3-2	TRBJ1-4	TGTGCCAGCAGCCAAGTGACGACAGGGATGAAACTGTTTTTT	CASSQVTTGMKLFF
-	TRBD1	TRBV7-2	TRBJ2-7	TGTGCCAGCAGCTTCGAAGTGGGACAGAGCTACGAGCAGTACTTC	CASSFEVGQSYEQYF
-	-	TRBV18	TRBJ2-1	TGTGCCAGCTCACCAGGCCATGAGCAGTTCTTC	CASSPGHEQFF
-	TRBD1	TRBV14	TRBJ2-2	TGTGCCAGCAGCGGGGACAGGGGAATAACCGGGGAGCTGTTTTTT	CASSGDRGITGELFF
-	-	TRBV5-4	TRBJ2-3	TGTGCCAGCAGCGTAAGAGGGGGAACAGATACGCAGTATTTT	CASSVRGGTDTQYF
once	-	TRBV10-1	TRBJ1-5	TGCGCCAGCAGTGAGTCGAAGACGACTGGTCAGCCCCAGCATTTT	CASSESKTTGQPQHF
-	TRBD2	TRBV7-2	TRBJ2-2	TGTGCCAGCAGCGGTAGCGGGGGGGCCGTAACCGGGGAGCTGTTTTTT	CASSGSGGAVTGELFF
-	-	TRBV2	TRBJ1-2	TGTGCCAGCAGTTCCCCGTATGAGAATTATGGCTACACCTTC	CASSSPYENYGYTF
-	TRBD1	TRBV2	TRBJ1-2	TGTGCCAGCAAGGGGGACAGGCTGAGGAGTGGCTACACCTTC	CASKGDRLRSGYTF
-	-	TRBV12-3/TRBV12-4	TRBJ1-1	TGTGCCAGCAGTTTTACGGGGTGGACTGAAGCTTTCTTT	CASSFTGWTEAFF